Detailed here is one T cell receptor beta chain. What it binds is unknown. This CDR3 is 14 amino acids long. Per the germline V gene, CDR1 is MNHEY and CDR2 is SVGAGI. After removal of 6 bases from V and 3 bases from J, the junction contained 5 bases not matched to a gene. If patients had other autoimmune diseases, uncontrolled infections, pregnancy or lactation, they were excluded. Orbital computed tomography, together with clinical symptoms, serum thyroxine, TRAb and thyroid ultrasound, was used for diagnosis. The data belong to a study of Graves' ophthalmopathy and Graves' hyperthyroidism. Overall study findings and caveats: As the model predicted ophthalmopathy progression, it achieved a sensitivity of around 71% and a specificity of approximately 72%.

Amplification from RNA transcripts yielded the TCR beta CDR3 regions. An initial RT-PCR round employing HTBI primers preceded a second-round multiplex PCR. TCRdb reprocessed the multiplex PCR reads via MiXCR and lists one record per CDR3 protein. This table holds approximately 1.2 million distinct CDR3 sequences, 36% found once. This TCR was sampled from an adult man with Graves' hyperthyroidism. The specimen sequenced was peripheral blood or thyroid tissue (not recorded which). The V and J genes are TRBV6-5 and TRBJ2-5; TRBD1 matches at 9 bases. CDR3 protein: CASRGQGPKETQYF. Here the CDR3 DNA reads TGTGCCAGCAGAGGACAGGGGCCGAAAGAGACCCAGTACTTC.